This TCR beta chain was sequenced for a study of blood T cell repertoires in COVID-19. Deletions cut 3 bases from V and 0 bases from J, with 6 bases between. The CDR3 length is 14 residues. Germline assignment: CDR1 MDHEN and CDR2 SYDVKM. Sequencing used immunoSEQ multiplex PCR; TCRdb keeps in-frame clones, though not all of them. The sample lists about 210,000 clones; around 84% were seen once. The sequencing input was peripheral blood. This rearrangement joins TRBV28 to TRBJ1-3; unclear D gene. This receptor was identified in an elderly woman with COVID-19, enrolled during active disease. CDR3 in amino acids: CASSFGSSGNTIYF. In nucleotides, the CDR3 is TGTGCCAGCAGTTTCGGTAGCTCTGGAAACACCATATATTTT.